The 21 T cell receptor beta chains given below trace back to one sample, sequenced in a study of shared clonotypes between healthy human individuals. Positive CCR7 selection of CD45RO-negative cells yielded the naive CD8 cells, and terminally differentiated effector memory CD45RA+ cells were excluded. The table came from immunoSEQ multiplex PCR; TCRdb's copy has only in-frame clones and leaves some out. The table lists about 820,000 clones, 80% to 95% of them singletons. The sample was naive CD8+ T cells sorted from blood. The receptors originated from a man aged 25 to 40 in good health.

This clone occurred a few times. V gene TRBV27 combines with J gene TRBJ2-3; 8 bases map to TRBD2. The CDR3 is 16 amino acids. V lost 4 bases to trimming and J lost 4 bases; unmatched junction nucleotides: 10. CDR1 and CDR2 from the germline V gene are MNHEY and SMNVEV (reference sequence). The CDR3 nucleotides are TGTGCCAGCAGTTCCAGGACTAGCCGGTCAGCAGATACGCAGTATTTT. Protein: CASSSRTSRSADTQYF.

The chain is built from TRBV5-6 and TRBJ2-3; D is unclear. Germline assignment: CDR1 SGHDT and CDR2 YYEEEE. The CDR3 covers 16 residues. V was trimmed by 6 bases and J by 2 bases, leaving 19 bases between them. CDR3 sequence reads: CASTHHGRKPTDTQYF. As DNA, the CDR3 is TGTGCCAGCACCCACCACGGGCGGAAGCCCACAGATACGCAGTATTTT.

The chain links TRBV6-6 to TRBJ2-5, with 12 bases fitting TRBD2. CDR3 length: 13 residues. J gave up 5 bases and V 10 bases, and 5 bases lay outside the gene matches. In germline, CDR1 is MNHNY, CDR2 SVGAGI (reference sequence). CDR3 loop: CATETSGSETQYF. CDR3 nucleotides: TGTGCCACCGAGACTAGCGGGAGCGAGACCCAGTACTTC.

The chain has TRBV20-1 and TRBJ1-2, with TRBD1 as a possible D gene (5 bases). Germline V gene sequence: CDR1 DFQATT, CDR2 SNEGSKA (reference sequence). Trimming removed 6 bases at V and 11 bases at J, with 13 bases between. There are 10 residues in the CDR3. The CDR3 DNA follows: TGCAGTGCACCGAAGGGGATTTACACCTTC. Translating gives CSAPKGIYTF.

This chain uses TRBV5-6 with TRBJ2-1; 9 bases line up with TRBD1. Germline CDR1 SGHDT, CDR2 YYEEEE. The J segment lost 8 bases and the V segment lost 3 bases, leaving 3 bases of the junction unmatched. CDR3 length: 13 residues. CDR3 sequence: CASSWGQGDEQFF. Here the CDR3 DNA reads TGTGCCAGCAGCTGGGGACAGGGAGATGAGCAGTTCTTC.

The CDR3 coding sequence is TGTGCCAGCAGTGACCTATATGGGCCCTACGAGCAGTACTTC. This gives the protein CASSDLYGPYEQYF. The chain links TRBV2 to TRBJ2-7; unclear D gene. CDR3 length equals 14 residues. Germline CDR1 is SNHLY and CDR2 is FYNNEI. V was trimmed by 3 bases and J by 2 bases, leaving 11 bases between them.

This rearrangement joins TRBV10-2 to TRBJ2-2; TRBD2 aligns across 8 bases. The CDR3 is 13 residues long. In germline, CDR1 is WSHSY, CDR2 SAAADI. V lost 8 bases to trimming and J lost 6 bases; unmatched junction nucleotides: 5. DNA for the CDR3: TGCGCCAGCGGTTTCGGGGGGGCCGGGGAGCTGTTTTTT. Amino acids: CASGFGGAGELFF.

This rearrangement joins TRBV10-3 to TRBJ2-1, with D possibly being TRBD1 or TRBD2 (6 bases each). With 10 bases removed from V and 7 bases from J, the gap between germline ends came to 20 bases. CDR3 length: 14 amino acids. Germline V lookup: CDR1 ENHRY, CDR2 SYGVKD. The CDR3 loop reads CASEEGGLQNEQFF. As DNA, the CDR3 is TGTGCCAGCGAGGAGGGGGGTCTACAGAATGAGCAGTTCTTC.

J is TRBJ2-5 and V is TRBV6-6; 8 bases match TRBD1. Germline V gene sequence: CDR1 MNHNY, CDR2 SVGAGI (reference sequence). This CDR3 spans 16 amino acids. Unmatched junction bases numbered 8, after V lost 4 bases and J lost 1 base. For the CDR3, the DNA is TGTGCCAGCAGTTTGACGACAGGGGATATCCAAGAGACCCAGTACTTC. It encodes CASSLTTGDIQETQYF.

V usage is TRBV5-4 and J usage is TRBJ1-2; the D gene is possibly TRBD1 (5 bases). The germline V gene has CDR1 SGHNT and CDR2 YYREEE (reference sequence). The CDR3 runs 11 residues. V was shortened by 4 bases and J by 5 bases, with 6 bases between the two germline ends. CDR3 protein: CASSAGYGYTF. CDR3 nucleotides: TGTGCCAGCAGCGCAGGGTATGGCTACACCTTC.

The chain has TRBV29-1 and TRBJ1-2; D is perhaps TRBD1 (5 bases). Germline CDR1 SQVTM, CDR2 ANQGSEA. The CDR3 contains 14 residues. The ends were cut back, 4 bases at V and 2 bases at J, with 14 bases in the middle. The CDR3 coding sequence is TGCAGCGTTGTCTCAGGGACCACAAACTATGGCTACACCTTC. This codes for CSVVSGTTNYGYTF.

About this clone itself: The sample contains more than one DNA sequence encoding this CDR3. The chain has TRBV14 and TRBJ1-2; 7 bases agree with TRBD1. Germline-derived CDR1 and CDR2 are SGHDN and FVKESK. The V segment lost 1 base and the J segment 2 bases; nucleotides outside the gene matches: 1. The CDR3 runs to 14 residues. The CDR3 DNA is TGTGCCAGCAGCCAAGGACAGGGAAACTATGGCTACACCTTC. Encoded protein: CASSQGQGNYGYTF.

This rearrangement joins TRBV6-1 to TRBJ2-1; 7 bases are a match to TRBD2. Looked up from germline, CDR1 is MNHNS and CDR2 is SASEGT. V dropped 4 bases and J dropped 4; count of bases not matched to a gene: 10. The CDR3 is made up of 16 amino acids. As DNA, the CDR3 is TGTGCCAGCAGTGTTCTTCTAGCGGCCTATTACAATGAGCAGTTCTTC. As protein: CASSVLLAAYYNEQFF.

This sequence joins TRBV29-1 and TRBJ2-3, with 9 bases aligning to TRBD2. The CDR3 runs 17 residues. Per germline, CDR1 SQVTM and CDR2 ANQGSEA. V dropped 7 bases and J dropped 5; count of bases not matched to a gene: 19. The CDR3 loop is CSGDPWAAGGGVDTQYF. CDR3 DNA sequence: TGCAGCGGCGACCCCTGGGCAGCGGGAGGAGGAGTAGATACGCAGTATTTT.

The chain joins TRBV7-7 to TRBJ1-2; 8 positions match TRBD1. The CDR3 covers 20 residues. The germline V gene encodes CDR1 SSHAT and CDR2 FNYEAQ (reference sequence). Trimming at V came to 2 bases and at J to 0 bases, leaving 17 bases not matched to a gene. CDR3 protein: CASSLQFTAPDRDSNYGYTF. The CDR3 nucleotides read TGTGCCAGCAGCTTACAGTTCACCGCTCCGGACAGGGACTCTAACTATGGCTACACCTTC.

This clone has just one count. J is TRBJ2-7 and V is TRBV27; D remains unclear. The CDR3 extends over 16 amino acids. From germline, CDR1 is MNHEY and CDR2 SMNVEV (reference sequence). Trimming removed 5 bases from V and 5 bases from J, with 22 bases in between. The CDR3 loop reads CASSPLGSERWNEQYF. CDR3 nucleotide sequence: TGTGCCAGCAGTCCCCTAGGAAGCGAGAGGTGGAACGAGCAGTACTTC.

V is TRBV27 and J is TRBJ2-7; TRBD2 aligns across 12 bases. The CDR3 consists of 19 residues. The J segment lost 5 bases and the V segment lost 4 bases, leaving 18 bases of the junction unmatched. Germline lookup yields CDR1 MNHEY and CDR2 SMNVEV (reference sequence). The CDR3 here is CASSSLAGGDVGSRHEQYF. The CDR3 nucleotides read TGTGCCAGCAGTTCCCTAGCGGGAGGGGACGTTGGGTCCCGCCACGAGCAGTACTTC.

In DNA, the CDR3 is TGTGCCACATGGGCCATGGGGCCTGAAGCTTTCTTT. Translation: CATWAMGPEAFF. J is TRBJ1-1 and V is TRBV10-3, with D possibly TRBD1 on 5 matching bases. The CDR3 loop spans 12 amino acids. V lost 10 bases to trimming and J lost 6 bases, with 15 bases between them. The germline V gene has CDR1 ENHRY and CDR2 SYGVKD.

This sequence joins TRBV6-1 and TRBJ2-7; D uncertain. Germline lookup yields CDR1 MNHNS and CDR2 SASEGT. The CDR3 extends over 11 amino acids. V gave up 3 bases and J gave up 7 bases, with 7 bases separating them. Here the CDR3 reads CASSDLREQYF. Here the CDR3 DNA reads TGTGCCAGCAGTGATCTTAGGGAGCAGTACTTC.

For this clone: The sample holds other DNA sequences that translate to the same CDR3. Here the CDR3 reads CASSLTANTEAFF. CDR3 DNA: TGTGCCAGCAGTTTAACAGCGAACACTGAAGCTTTCTTT. The chain combines TRBV27 with TRBJ1-1; D gene unclear. Germline assignment: CDR1 MNHEY and CDR2 SMNVEV (reference sequence). V lost 2 bases, J lost 1 base, and 5 bases lay in between. The CDR3 spans 13 residues.

CDR3 bases: TGTGCCAGCAGTTACTCGACTAGCGAGTGGTACGAGCAGTACTTC. Its protein product is CASSYSTSEWYEQYF. This chain connects TRBV6-5 to TRBJ2-7; TRBD2 matches at 8 bases. CDR3 length: 15 residues. The germline V gene has CDR1 MNHEY and CDR2 SVGAGI. Trimming cost V 0 bases and J 4 bases; bases outside gene matches: 5.